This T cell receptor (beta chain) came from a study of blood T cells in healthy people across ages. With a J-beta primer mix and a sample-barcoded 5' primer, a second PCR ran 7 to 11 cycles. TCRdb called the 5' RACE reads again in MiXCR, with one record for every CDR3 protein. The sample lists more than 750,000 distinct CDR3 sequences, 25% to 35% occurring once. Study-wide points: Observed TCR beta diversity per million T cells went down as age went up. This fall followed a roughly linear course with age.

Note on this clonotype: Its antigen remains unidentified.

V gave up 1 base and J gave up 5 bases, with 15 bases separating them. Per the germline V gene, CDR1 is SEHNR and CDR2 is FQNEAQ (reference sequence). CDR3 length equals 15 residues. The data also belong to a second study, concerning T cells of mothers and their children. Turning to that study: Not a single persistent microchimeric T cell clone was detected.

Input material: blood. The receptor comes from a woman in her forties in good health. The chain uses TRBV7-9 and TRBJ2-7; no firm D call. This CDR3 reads CASSLELVGLHEQYF. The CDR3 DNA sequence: TGTGCCAGCAGCTTAGAGTTGGTCGGGCTCCACGAGCAGTACTTC.